Listed here is a single T cell receptor beta chain. Its antigen is as yet unknown. The sample comes from a study of T cells in Graves' hyperthyroidism and ophthalmopathy. Study results and limitations: Most clonotypes that expanded in the thyroid above 0.001 also showed up in blood.

Amplified regions were TCR beta CDR3 sequences from RNA transcripts. The study used the HTBI primer set for a first-round RT-PCR of the TCR CDR3. TCRdb used MiXCR to reprocess the multiplex PCR reads, holding one entry per CDR3 protein. Of about 210,000 distinct CDR3 sequences listed, roughly a sixth are singletons. CDR3 length: 12 amino acids. V dropped 6 bases and J dropped 2 bases, with 8 bases sitting between them. Exclusion of a patient resulted from uncontrolled infection, other autoimmune disease, pregnancy or lactation. Each diagnosis was grounded in clinical symptoms, serum thyroxine and TRAb, thyroid ultrasound, and orbital computed tomography.

Input material: blood. The clonotype originates from a man aged 45-60 years with Graves' hyperthyroidism. The chain combines TRBV12-3 or TRBV12-4 with TRBJ2-7; D is uncertain. CDR3 DNA sequence: TGTGCCAGCAGCGGCTTTACCTACGAGCAGTACTTC. This codes for CASSGFTYEQYF.